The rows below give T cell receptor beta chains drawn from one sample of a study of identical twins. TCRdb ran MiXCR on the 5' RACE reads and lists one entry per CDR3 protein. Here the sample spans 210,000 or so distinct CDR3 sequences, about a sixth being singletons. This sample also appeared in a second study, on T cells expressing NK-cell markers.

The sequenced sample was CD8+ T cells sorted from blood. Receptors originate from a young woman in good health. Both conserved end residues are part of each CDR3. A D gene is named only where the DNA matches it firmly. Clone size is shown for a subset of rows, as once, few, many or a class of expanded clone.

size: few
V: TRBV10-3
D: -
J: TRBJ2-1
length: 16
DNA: TGTGCCATCAGTGAATTAAGTGTAAAGCGATACAATGAGCAGTTCTTC
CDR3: CAISELSVKRYNEQFF

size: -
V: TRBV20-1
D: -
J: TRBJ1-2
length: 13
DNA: TGCAGTGCTAGAGATCAGAGGGACTATGGCTACACCTTC
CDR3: CSARDQRDYGYTF

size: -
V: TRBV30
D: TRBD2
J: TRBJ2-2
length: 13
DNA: TGTGCCTTAGCGGGAGGGGCCGACGGGGAGCTGTTTTTT
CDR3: CALAGGADGELFF

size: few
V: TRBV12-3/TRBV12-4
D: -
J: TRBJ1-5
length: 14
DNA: TGTGCCAGCAGTTTAGTGGGAAACAATCAGCCCCAGCATTTT
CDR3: CASSLVGNNQPQHF

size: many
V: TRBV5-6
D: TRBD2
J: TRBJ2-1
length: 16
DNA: TGTGCCAGCAGCCGAGAGAGCGGGGCATCCTACAATGAGCAGTTCTTC
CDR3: CASSRESGASYNEQFF

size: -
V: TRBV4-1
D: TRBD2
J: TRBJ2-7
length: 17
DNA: TGCGCCAGCAGCCAGGCGTTGGGGCGGGGGAGCTCCTACGAGCAGTACTTC
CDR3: CASSQALGRGSSYEQYF

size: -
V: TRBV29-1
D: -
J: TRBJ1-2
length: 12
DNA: TGCAGCGTTGAATCCCTAGAGTCTGGCTACACCTTC
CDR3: CSVESLESGYTF

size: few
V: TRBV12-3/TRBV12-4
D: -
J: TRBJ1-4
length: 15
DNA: TGTGCCAGCAGTTTAGTTCGCGGACCTAATGAAAAACTGTTTTTT
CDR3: CASSLVRGPNEKLFF

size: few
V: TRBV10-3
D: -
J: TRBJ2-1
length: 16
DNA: TGTGCCATCAGTGGGGAGCTTAACGCGGCGAGGAATGAGCAGTTCTTC
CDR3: CAISGELNAARNEQFF

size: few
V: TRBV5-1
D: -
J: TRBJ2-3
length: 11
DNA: TGCGCCAGCAGCTTCTACGGTACGCAGTATTTT
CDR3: CASSFYGTQYF

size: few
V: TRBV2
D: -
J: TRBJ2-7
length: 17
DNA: TGTGCCAGCATCTCGTCTAGGTGGCTCATTCGACCATACGAGCAGTACTTC
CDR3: CASISSRWLIRPYEQYF

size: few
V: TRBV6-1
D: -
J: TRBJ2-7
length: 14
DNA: TGTGCCAGTTGGCCCAGGACTTACAACCACGAGCAGTACTTC
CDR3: CASWPRTYNHEQYF

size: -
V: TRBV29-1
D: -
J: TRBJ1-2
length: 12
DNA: TGCAGCGTTGATGAGGGCGGCTATGGCTACACCTTC
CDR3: CSVDEGGYGYTF

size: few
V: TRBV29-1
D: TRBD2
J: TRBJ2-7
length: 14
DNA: TGCAGCGTTGAAGGGTTAGCGGGAGACTACGAGCAGTACTTC
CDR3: CSVEGLAGDYEQYF